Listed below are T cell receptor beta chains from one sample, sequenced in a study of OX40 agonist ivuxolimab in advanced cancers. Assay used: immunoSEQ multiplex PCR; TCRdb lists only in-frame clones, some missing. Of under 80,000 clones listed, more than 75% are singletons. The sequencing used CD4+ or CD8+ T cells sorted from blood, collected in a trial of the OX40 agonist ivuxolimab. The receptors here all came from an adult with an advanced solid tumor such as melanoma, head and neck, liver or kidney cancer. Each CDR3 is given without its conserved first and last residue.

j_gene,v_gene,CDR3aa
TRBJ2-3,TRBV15,ATSREVYGGDTQY
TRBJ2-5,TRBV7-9,ASSLDVEETQY
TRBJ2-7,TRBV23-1,ASSQGGGSEREQY
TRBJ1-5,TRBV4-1,ASSQDAGSSYQPQH
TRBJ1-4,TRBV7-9,ASSLGGKPNEKLF
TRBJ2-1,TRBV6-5,ASSRGLDGNEQF
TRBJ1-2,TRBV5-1,ASSLQGENGYT
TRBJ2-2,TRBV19,ASSSVSGLPTGELF
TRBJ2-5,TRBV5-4,ASRFRETQY
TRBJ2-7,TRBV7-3,ASSLLGPGNEQY
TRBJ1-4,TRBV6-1,ASSWTGEEKLF
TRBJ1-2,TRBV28,ASGDFFSVGYT
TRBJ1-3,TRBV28,ASTTGNTIY